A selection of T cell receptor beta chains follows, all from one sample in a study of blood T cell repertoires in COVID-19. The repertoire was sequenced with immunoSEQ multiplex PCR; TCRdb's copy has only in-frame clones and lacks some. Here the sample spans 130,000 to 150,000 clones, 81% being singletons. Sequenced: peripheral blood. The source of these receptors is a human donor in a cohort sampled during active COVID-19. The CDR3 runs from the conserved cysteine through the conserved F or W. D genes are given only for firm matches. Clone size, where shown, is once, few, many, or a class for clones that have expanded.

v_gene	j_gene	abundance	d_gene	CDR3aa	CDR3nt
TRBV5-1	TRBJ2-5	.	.	CASSPGSTQETQYF	TGCGCCAGCAGCCCCGGGAGCACCCAAGAGACCCAGTACTTC
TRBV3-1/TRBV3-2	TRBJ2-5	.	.	CASSQEGWESQYF	TGTGCCAGCAGCCAAGAGGGATGGGAGTCCCAGTACTTC
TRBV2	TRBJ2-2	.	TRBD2	CASSRTSGSAGELFF	TGTGCCAGCAGTCGGACTAGCGGGAGTGCCGGGGAGCTGTTTTTT
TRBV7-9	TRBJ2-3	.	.	CASSFSGDTQYF	TGTGCCAGCAGCTTCTCGGGGGATACGCAGTATTTT
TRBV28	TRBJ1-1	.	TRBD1	CASSGGVEAFF	TGTGCCAGCTCAGGGGGAGTTGAAGCTTTCTTT
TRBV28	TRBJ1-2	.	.	CASSLYIDSTLYGYTF	TGTGCCAGCAGTCTCTACATAGACAGTACTCTCTATGGCTACACCTTC
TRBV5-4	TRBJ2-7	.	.	CASSSGGLADGEQYF	TGTGCCAGCAGCTCCGGGGGGCTAGCGGACGGCGAGCAGTACTTC
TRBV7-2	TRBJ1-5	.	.	CASSLAAGLNQPQHF	TGTGCCAGCAGCTTAGCTGCAGGGTTAAACCAGCCCCAGCATTTT
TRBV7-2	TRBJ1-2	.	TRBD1	CASSLTQGAGNYGYTF	TGTGCCAGCAGCTTAACCCAGGGGGCGGGTAACTATGGCTACACCTTC
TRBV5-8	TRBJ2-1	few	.	CASSLERVSTWEQFF	TGTGCCAGCAGCTTGGAGAGGGTCTCTACTTGGGAGCAGTTCTTC